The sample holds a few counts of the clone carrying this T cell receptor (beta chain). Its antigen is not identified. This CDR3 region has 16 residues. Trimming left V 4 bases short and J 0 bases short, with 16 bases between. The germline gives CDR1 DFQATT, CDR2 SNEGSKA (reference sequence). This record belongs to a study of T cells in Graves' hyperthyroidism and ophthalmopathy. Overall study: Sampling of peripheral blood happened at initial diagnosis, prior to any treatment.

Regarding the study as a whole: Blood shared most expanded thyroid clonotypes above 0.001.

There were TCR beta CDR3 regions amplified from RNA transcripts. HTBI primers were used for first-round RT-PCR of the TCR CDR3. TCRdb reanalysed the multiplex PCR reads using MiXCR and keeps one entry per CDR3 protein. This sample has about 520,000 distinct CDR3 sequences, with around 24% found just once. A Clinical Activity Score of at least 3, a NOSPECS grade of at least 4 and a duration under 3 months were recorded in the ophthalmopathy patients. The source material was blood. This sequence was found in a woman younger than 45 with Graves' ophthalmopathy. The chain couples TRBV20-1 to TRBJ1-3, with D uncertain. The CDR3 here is CSAIEDRSYSGNTIYF. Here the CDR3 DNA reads TGCAGTGCTATCGAGGACCGGAGTTACTCTGGAAACACCATATATTTT.